This is a list of T cell receptor beta chains from one sample in a study of blood T cell repertoires in COVID-19. The table came from immunoSEQ multiplex PCR; TCRdb's copy has only in-frame clones and leaves some out. The sample includes 280,000 or so clones, 75% to 90% seen only once; the top ten take roughly 2.6%. Sequenced: PBMCs or T cells enriched from blood (not recorded which). The source is a woman between 50 and 59 years old who had recovered from COVID-19. CDR3s include the opening cysteine and the closing phenylalanine or tryptophan. Fields, in order: CDR3 protein, CDR3 length, V gene.

CASRPGTNSNQPQHF | 15 | TRBV27
CASSGGLAGSYEQYF | 15 | TRBV9
CASSLAGFSEAFF | 13 | TRBV5-1
CAWSADRTGTSSSPLHF | 17 | TRBV30
CASSLGINRGDYEQYF | 16 | TRBV5-6
CASSSPGQGDYEQYF | 15 | TRBV4-2
CASSYRGQPSYEQYF | 15 | TRBV6-5
CASRSSGIGEQFF | 13 | TRBV6-5
CASSFAGGYGYTF | 13 | TRBV7-3
CASSPRGGGTSGRVNTGELFF | 21 | TRBV5-1
CASSQGSGAQETQYF | 15 | TRBV4-2
CASSNGQLTDTQYF | 14 | TRBV5-1
CASSLGQGVDEQYF | 14 | TRBV5-1
CASSLAPNENTEAFF | 15 | TRBV5-4
CASSLLGQGTEAFF | 14 | TRBV28
CASSQGTSGASYEQYF | 16 | TRBV3-1/TRBV3-2
CASSAGGGINQPQHF | 15 | TRBV3-1/TRBV3-2
CANPGGRGTEAFF | 13 | TRBV27
CSAGGQGGTDTQYF | 14 | TRBV20-1
CASRQAYNYGYTF | 13 | TRBV12-3/TRBV12-4
CASSATGVMNTEAFF | 15 | TRBV9
CASSAQTGYGYTF | 13 | TRBV7-2
CSVDNRGTRNTEAFF | 15 | TRBV29-1
CASSIDGTSSYNEQFF | 16 | TRBV19
CASSEGKNQPQHF | 13 | TRBV18
CASSLLDSTNEKLFF | 15 | TRBV5-6
CASSYSGGAPLGEQYF | 16 | TRBV6-5
CASSSRVGYEQYF | 13 | TRBV5-1
CSVLTGSNTEAFF | 13 | TRBV29-1
CASSRLGGTYSNEQFF | 16 | TRBV4-1
CASSLAMGGRKFDTQYF | 17 | TRBV7-2
CASSLALAGVQETQYF | 16 | TRBV5-4
CASSQDMVRLLGYTF | 15 | TRBV3-1/TRBV3-2
CAWTAGNRRNEQFF | 14 | TRBV30
CASKHDPSYNEQFF | 14 | TRBV19
CASSLEGGYGYTF | 13 | TRBV28
CASSALRTGELFF | 13 | TRBV9
CASSLKGLGTEAFF | 14 | TRBV5-6
CASSFLTEAFF | 11 | TRBV28
CASSLGVRGATNEKLFF | 17 | TRBV7-8
CASSLRRQGGTEAFF | 15 | TRBV7-8
CASSLGTSGGYEQYF | 15 | TRBV7-2
CASSSPSTGAYEQYF | 15 | TRBV28
CASSEERVRSPLHF | 14 | TRBV2
CASSLVLAEQETQYF | 15 | TRBV5-6
CASSRRTGDNSPLHF | 15 | TRBV7-3
CASSFEYGYTF | 11 | TRBV11-2